This T cell receptor beta chain was identified in a study of cytomegalovirus exposure and HLA in healthy donors. Study-wide points: Reports credit the classifier with highly specific, highly sensitive diagnosis of cytomegalovirus status. Certain sequence variants were highly shared and formed a cluster, and this cluster was likely a sequencing artifact. TCR beta V- and J-gene trimming, according to a later analysis, was linked to a missense DCLRE1C variant.

With regard to this clone: Its antigen is still unknown.

CDR1 SGHTA and CDR2 FQGNSA come from the germline V gene. Trimming pared 1 base from V and 4 bases from J, leaving 11 bases between. This CDR3 spans 15 amino acids. PCR used 60 Vbeta primers and 13 Jbeta primers. Data came from immunoSEQ multiplex PCR; TCRdb stores just in-frame clones and leaves some out. This sample has roughly 160,000 clones, with approximately 85% found just once. The TCR comes from a young man in good health and CMV-seropositive. This rearrangement joins TRBV7-2 to TRBJ2-1; maybe TRBD2 (6 bases). Sequencing used PBMCs. The CDR3 here is CASSLVAGSYNEQFF. The CDR3 coding sequence is TGTGCCAGCAGCTTAGTGGCGGGGTCATACAATGAGCAGTTCTTC.